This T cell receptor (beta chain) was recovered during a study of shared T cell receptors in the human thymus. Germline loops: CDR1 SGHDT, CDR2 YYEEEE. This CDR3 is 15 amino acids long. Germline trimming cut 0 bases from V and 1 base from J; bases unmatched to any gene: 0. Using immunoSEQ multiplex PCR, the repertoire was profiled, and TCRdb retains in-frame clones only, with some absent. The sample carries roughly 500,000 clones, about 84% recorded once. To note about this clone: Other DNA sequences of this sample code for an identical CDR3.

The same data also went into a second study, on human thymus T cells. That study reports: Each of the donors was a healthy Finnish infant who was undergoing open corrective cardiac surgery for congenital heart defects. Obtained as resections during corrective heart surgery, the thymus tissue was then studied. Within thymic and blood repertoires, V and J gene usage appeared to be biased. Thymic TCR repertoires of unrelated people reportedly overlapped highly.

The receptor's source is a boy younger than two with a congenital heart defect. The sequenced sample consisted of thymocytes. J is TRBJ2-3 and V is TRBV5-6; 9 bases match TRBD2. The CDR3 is CASSLGLAGTDTQYF. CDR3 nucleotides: TGTGCCAGCAGCTTGGGACTAGCGGGCACAGATACGCAGTATTTT.